A single sample is the source of the 23 T cell receptor beta chains below, sequenced in a study of blood T cell repertoires in COVID-19. The table came from immunoSEQ multiplex PCR; TCRdb's copy has only in-frame clones and leaves some out. Among under 150,000 clones listed, 65% to 90% were seen once. Material for sequencing was peripheral blood. These receptors were obtained from an older woman with active or convalescent COVID-19.

In its sample, this clone was seen once. J is TRBJ1-1 and V is TRBV19, with 8 bases fitting TRBD1. V shed 3 bases, J shed 3 bases, and the junction held 9 bases outside the gene matches. Per the germline V gene, CDR1 is LNHDA and CDR2 is SQIVND (reference sequence). This CDR3 has 16 residues. The CDR3 nucleotides are TGTGCCAGTAGTATCCGGGACAGGCCCATTGACACTGAAGCTTTCTTT. This encodes CASSIRDRPIDTEAFF.

This chain joins TRBV24-1 and TRBJ1-5; 8 nucleotides agree with TRBD1. V gave up 3 bases and J gave up 0 bases; unmatched junction bases: 6. CDR1 is KGHDR, CDR2 SFDVKD, per germline. The CDR3 totals 17 residues. DNA of the CDR3: TGTGCCACCAGTGATGGTAACAGGGGGTTTAGCAATCAGCCCCAGCATTTT. It is translated as CATSDGNRGFSNQPQHF.

For this clone: One end of the junction varies from germline; a read error may be responsible. The rearrangement joins TRBV7-7 to TRBJ2-2; TRBD2 agrees at 14 bases. The CDR3 is 17 amino acids. CDR1 is SSHAT, CDR2 FNYEAQ, per germline (reference sequence). The DNA for the CDR3 is TGTGCCAGCAGCAGACTAGCGGGGGGGCCGGACACCGAGGAGCTGTTTTTT. Its translation is CASSRLAGGPDTEELFF.

The V gene is TRBV7-9, the J gene TRBJ1-1; possibly TRBD1 for D (6 bases). Germline V gives CDR1 SEHNR, CDR2 FQNEAQ (reference sequence). This CDR3 spans 14 amino acids. The ends were cut back, 1 base at V and 7 bases at J, with 13 bases in the middle. For the CDR3, the DNA is TGTGCCAGCAGCTTAGGGTGGGGACAAAGTGAAGCTTTCTTT. This encodes CASSLGWGQSEAFF.

This clone was counted a single time. The chain carries TRBV7-3 and TRBJ2-3; 11 bases map to TRBD2. This CDR3 is built from 16 residues. V shed 1 base, J shed 4 bases, and the junction held 4 bases outside the gene matches. Germline lookup yields CDR1 SGHTA and CDR2 FQGTGA. CDR3 residues: CASSLMLAGGSDTQYF. The CDR3, as DNA: TGTGCCAGCAGCTTAATGCTAGCGGGAGGCTCAGATACGCAGTATTTT.

This clone was recorded a few times. The V call is TRBV6-5, the J call TRBJ2-6; D is uncertain. CDR1 is MNHEY and CDR2 is SVGAGI in the germline V gene. The CDR3 loop spans 15 amino acids. Trimming removed 6 bases from V and 0 bases from J, with 9 bases in between. The CDR3 coding sequence is TGTGCCAGCAGACGTCTAAGCTCTGGGGCCAACGTCCTGACTTTC. Its translation is CASRRLSSGANVLTF.

This rearrangement joins TRBV7-2 to TRBJ2-7; 13 nucleotides align to TRBD2. CDR3 length: 16 amino acids. Germline values: CDR1 SGHTA, CDR2 FQGNSA. With V trimmed by 0 bases and J by 2 bases, 1 base remained unmatched. The CDR3 DNA follows: TGTGCCAGCAGCTTAGCCACTAGCGGGAGGGCCTACGAGCAGTACTTC. Translated: CASSLATSGRAYEQYF.

CDR3 sequence (DNA): TGTGCCAGCAGTCTGGGACTAGCGGGAGGAGAAGTTGAGCAGTTCTTC. Translating gives CASSLGLAGGEVEQFF. The rearrangement joins TRBV27 to TRBJ2-1, with 15 bases matching TRBD2. The junction had 8 bases not matched to a gene; V was cut back by 5 bases and J by 9 bases. Germline assignment: CDR1 MNHEY and CDR2 SMNVEV (reference sequence). The CDR3 is 16 residues long.

This clone has only one observation. The V and J genes are TRBV2 and TRBJ2-1; D uncertain. Germline CDR1 SNHLY, CDR2 FYNNEI. This CDR3 is 15 amino acids long. Between the trimmed V and J ends, which lost 6 bases and 0 bases, there was a span of 12 bases. The CDR3 nucleotides are TGTGCCAGCAGGAGTCTAGTTGGCTCCTACAATGAGCAGTTCTTC. Translation gives CASRSLVGSYNEQFF.

This sequence joins TRBV11-2 and TRBJ2-7, with 7 positions matching TRBD2. Germline-derived CDR1 and CDR2 are SGHAT and FQNNGV. This CDR3 is 16 amino acids long. The V segment lost 0 bases and the J segment 0 bases; nucleotides outside the gene matches: 5. CDR3 DNA: TGTGCCAGCAGCTTAGATCTAGCGGTGAGCTCCTACGAGCAGTACTTC. Its protein product is CASSLDLAVSSYEQYF.

In its sample, this clone was seen a few times. The chain employs TRBV7-3 and TRBJ2-3; 9 positions match TRBD1. V gave up 5 bases and J gave up 0 bases; unmatched junction bases: 3. The CDR3 covers 15 residues. Germline V CDR1 and CDR2: SGHTA, FQGTGA. The CDR3 loop reads CASSTDRGSTDTQYF. The CDR3, as DNA: TGTGCCAGCAGCACGGACAGGGGTAGCACAGATACGCAGTATTTT.

Only one count was recorded for this clone. This chain joins TRBV7-2 and TRBJ1-5; the match to TRBD1 covers 7 bases. Trimming removed 5 bases from V and 5 bases from J; junction bases left unmatched: 6. The germline V gene encodes CDR1 SGHTA and CDR2 FQGNSA. The CDR3 runs to 14 residues. The CDR3 region is CASSNRRGDQPQHF. The CDR3 DNA sequence: TGTGCCAGCAGCAACCGCAGGGGGGATCAGCCCCAGCATTTT. Complete variable domain (other parts from reference TRBV7-2 and TRBJ1-5): GAGVSQSPSNKVTEKGKDVELRCDPISGHTALYWYRQSLGQGLEFLIYFQGNSAPDKSGLPSDRFSAERTGGSVSTLTIQRTQQEDSAVYLCASSNRRGDQPQHFGDGTRLSIL.

The rearrangement uses TRBV7-2 and TRBJ2-5; 8 positions agree with TRBD2. V was clipped by 7 bases and J by 14 bases; unmatched bases: 15. This CDR3 region has 13 residues. Germline loops: CDR1 SGHTA, CDR2 FQGNSA. CDR3 region: CASISGPGGDPYF. The CDR3 nucleotides are TGTGCCAGCATCTCAGGACCCGGGGGGGACCCTTACTTC. Together with reference TRBV7-2 and TRBJ2-5, the CDR3 gives the full variable domain: GAGVSQSPSNKVTEKGKDVELRCDPISGHTALYWYRQSLGQGLEFLIYFQGNSAPDKSGLPSDRFSAERTGGSVSTLTIQRTQQEDSAVYLCASISGPGGDPYFGPGTRLLVL.

This rearrangement joins TRBV10-3 to TRBJ1-1, with no clear D. V was shortened by 7 bases and J by 6 bases, with 15 bases between the two germline ends. The germline CDR1 and CDR2 sequences are ENHRY and SYGVKD. This CDR3 contains 13 residues. The CDR3 region has the DNA TGTGCCATCACTTTAGGATACGACTCTGAAGCTTTCTTT. This translates into CAITLGYDSEAFF.

This clone came up once. The J gene is TRBJ2-7, the V gene TRBV4-2; no clear D gene. Germline V gives CDR1 LGHNA, CDR2 YNFKEQ. The CDR3 length is 13 residues. Trimming left V 1 base short and J 3 bases short, with 7 bases between. DNA of the CDR3: TGTGCCAGCAGCCAAGGCCCGGGCTACGAGCAGTACTTC. Its protein is CASSQGPGYEQYF.

The rearrangement links TRBV9 to TRBJ2-3; 8 nucleotides match TRBD1. Losses at the gene ends were 3 bases for V and 9 bases for J; bases not matched to a gene: 3. From germline, CDR1 is SGDLS and CDR2 YYNGEE. The CDR3 extends over 12 amino acids. This CDR3 is CASSAGQGTQYF. The CDR3 DNA reads as TGTGCCAGCAGCGCCGGACAGGGAACGCAGTATTTT. The full variable domain, completed using reference TRBV9 and TRBJ2-3, is DSGVTQTPKHLITATGQRVTLRCSPRSGDLSVYWYQQSLDQGLQFLIQYYNGEERAKGNILERFSAQQFPDLHSELNLSSLELGDSALYFCASSAGQGTQYFGPGTRLTVL.

The chain carries TRBV3-1 (or the pseudogene TRBV3-2) and TRBJ1-2; 9 bases fit TRBD1. The J segment lost 4 bases and the V segment lost 4 bases, leaving 4 bases of the junction unmatched. Germline CDR1 is LGHDT and CDR2 is YNNKEL (reference sequence). The CDR3 runs 14 residues. The CDR3, as DNA: TGTGCCAGCAGCCCGTCGGGACAGGGCTATGGCTACACCTTC. This codes for CASSPSGQGYGYTF.

The genes are TRBV9 and TRBJ1-6; TRBD1 might be the D (6 bases). Germline V lookup: CDR1 SGDLS, CDR2 YYNGEE. There are 14 residues in the CDR3. V shed 4 bases and J shed 7 bases, with 12 bases lying between them. The CDR3, as DNA: TGTGCCAGCAGCCTGGACAGTTTAAATTCACCCCTCCACTTT. Protein sequence: CASSLDSLNSPLHF.

The rearrangement links TRBV10-1 to TRBJ2-1, with 8 positions matching TRBD2. The V segment lost 3 bases and the J segment 5 bases; nucleotides outside the gene matches: 9. Looked up from germline, CDR1 is WNHNN and CDR2 is SYGVQD (reference sequence). The CDR3 loop spans 16 amino acids. The CDR3 sequence is CASSDNSRGGNNEQFF. Here the CDR3 DNA reads TGCGCCAGCAGTGATAATAGCCGGGGGGGGAACAATGAGCAGTTCTTC.

The rearrangement links TRBV28 to TRBJ1-3; D ambiguous. With 3 bases removed from V and 0 bases from J, the gap between germline ends came to 6 bases. The germline V gene has CDR1 MDHEN and CDR2 SYDVKM. The CDR3 runs to 14 residues. CDR3 nucleotide sequence: TGTGCCAGCAGTTTTGGCAACTCTGGAAACACCATATATTTT. Its translation: CASSFGNSGNTIYF.

This chain links TRBV24-1 with TRBJ1-5, with 9 nucleotides matching TRBD1. This CDR3 has 16 amino acids. CDR1 and CDR2 from the germline V gene are KGHDR and SFDVKD. Unmatched junction bases numbered 9, after V lost 5 bases and J lost 5 bases. CDR3 in DNA: TGTGCCACCAGTGGCGGTCCGGGACAGGGCTATCAGCCCCAGCATTTT. This gives the protein CATSGGPGQGYQPQHF.

V gene TRBV18 combines with J gene TRBJ1-6; 8 bases are a match to TRBD1. CDR1 is KGHSH and CDR2 is LQKENI in the germline V gene. The junction had 10 bases not matched to a gene; V was cut back by 5 bases and J by 7 bases. The CDR3 runs to 16 residues. CDR3 in amino acids: CASSGTGQGINSPLHF. The CDR3 nucleotides read TGTGCCAGCTCAGGAACCGGACAGGGAATAAATTCACCCCTCCACTTT.

The chain recombines TRBV5-1 with TRBJ1-3, with a tentative D call TRBD1 (5 bases). Trimming took 0 bases from V and 1 from J, leaving 11 bases between them. Germline lookup yields CDR1 SGHRS and CDR2 YFSETQ. The CDR3 is 16 residues long. The CDR3 loop reads CASSLVGGRSGNTIYF. The CDR3 region has the DNA TGCGCCAGCAGCTTGGTGGGGGGAAGATCTGGAAACACCATATATTTT.